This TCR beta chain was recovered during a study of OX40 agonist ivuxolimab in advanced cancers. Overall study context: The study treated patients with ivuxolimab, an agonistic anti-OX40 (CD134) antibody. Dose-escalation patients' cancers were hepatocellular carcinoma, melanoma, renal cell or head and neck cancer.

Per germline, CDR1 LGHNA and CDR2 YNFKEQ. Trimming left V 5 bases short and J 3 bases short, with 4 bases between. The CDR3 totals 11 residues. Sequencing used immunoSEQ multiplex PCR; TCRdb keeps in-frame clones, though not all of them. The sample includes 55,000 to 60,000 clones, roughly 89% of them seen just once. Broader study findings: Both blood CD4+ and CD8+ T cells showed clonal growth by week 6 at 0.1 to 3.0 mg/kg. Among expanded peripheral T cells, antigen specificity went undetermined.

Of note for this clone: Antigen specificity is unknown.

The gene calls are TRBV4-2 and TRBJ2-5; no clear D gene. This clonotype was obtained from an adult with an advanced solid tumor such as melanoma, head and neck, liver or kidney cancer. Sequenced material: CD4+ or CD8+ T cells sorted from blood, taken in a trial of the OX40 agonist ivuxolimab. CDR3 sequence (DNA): TGTGCCAGCAGCATAGAAGAGACCCAGTACTTC. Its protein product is CASSIEETQYF.